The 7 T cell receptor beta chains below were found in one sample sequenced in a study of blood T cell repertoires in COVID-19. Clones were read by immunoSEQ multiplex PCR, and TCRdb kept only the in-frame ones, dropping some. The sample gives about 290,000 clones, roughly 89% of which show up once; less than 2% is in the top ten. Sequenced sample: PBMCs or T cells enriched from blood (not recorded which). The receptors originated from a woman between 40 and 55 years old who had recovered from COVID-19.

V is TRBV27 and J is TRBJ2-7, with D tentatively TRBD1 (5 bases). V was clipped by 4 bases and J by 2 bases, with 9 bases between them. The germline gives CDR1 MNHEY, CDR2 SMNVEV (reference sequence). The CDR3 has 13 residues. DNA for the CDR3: TGTGCCAGCAGTTCGACAGTTACCTACGAGCAGTACTTC. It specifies CASSSTVTYEQYF.

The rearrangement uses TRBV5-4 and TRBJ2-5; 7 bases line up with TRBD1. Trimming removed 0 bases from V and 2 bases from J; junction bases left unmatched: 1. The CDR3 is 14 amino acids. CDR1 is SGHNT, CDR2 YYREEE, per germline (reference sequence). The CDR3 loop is CASSLGQGQETQYF. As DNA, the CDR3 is TGTGCCAGCAGCTTGGGACAGGGACAAGAGACCCAGTACTTC.

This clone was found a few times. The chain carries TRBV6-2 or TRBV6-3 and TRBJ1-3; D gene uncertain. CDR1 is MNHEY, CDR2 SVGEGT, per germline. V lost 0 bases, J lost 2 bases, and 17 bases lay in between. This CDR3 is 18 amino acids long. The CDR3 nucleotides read TGTGCCAGCAGTTACTCGGATTCACCACGGGGTGCTGGAAACACCATATATTTT. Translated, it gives CASSYSDSPRGAGNTIYF.

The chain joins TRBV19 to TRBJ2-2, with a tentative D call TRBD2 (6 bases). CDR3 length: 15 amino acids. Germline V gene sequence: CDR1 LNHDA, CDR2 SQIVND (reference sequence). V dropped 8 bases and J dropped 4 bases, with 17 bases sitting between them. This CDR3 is CASLQETGGTGELFF. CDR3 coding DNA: TGTGCCAGTTTACAGGAAACCGGGGGCACCGGGGAGCTGTTTTTT.

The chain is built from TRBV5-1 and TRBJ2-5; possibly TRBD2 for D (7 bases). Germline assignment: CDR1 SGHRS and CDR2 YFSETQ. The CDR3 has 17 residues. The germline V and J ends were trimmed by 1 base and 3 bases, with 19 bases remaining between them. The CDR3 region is CASSLTTDQGREETQYF. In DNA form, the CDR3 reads TGCGCCAGCAGCTTGACCACCGACCAGGGGAGGGAAGAGACCCAGTACTTC.

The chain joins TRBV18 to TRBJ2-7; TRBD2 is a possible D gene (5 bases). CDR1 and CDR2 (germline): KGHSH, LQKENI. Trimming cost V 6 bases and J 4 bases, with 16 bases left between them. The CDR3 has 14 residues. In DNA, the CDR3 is TGTGCCAGCTCCCTCAGCCGGGATACTTACGAGCAGTACTTC. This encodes CASSLSRDTYEQYF.

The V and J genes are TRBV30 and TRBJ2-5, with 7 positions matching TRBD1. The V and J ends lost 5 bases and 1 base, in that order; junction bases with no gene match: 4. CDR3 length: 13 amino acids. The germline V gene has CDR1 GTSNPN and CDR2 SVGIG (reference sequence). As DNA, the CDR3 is TGTGCCTGGGTACAGGGGCCCCAAGAGACCCAGTACTTC. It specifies CAWVQGPQETQYF.